One sample yielded the 19 T cell receptor beta chains listed below, sequenced in a study of cytomegalovirus exposure and HLA in healthy donors. The PCR contained 60 Vbeta and 13 Jbeta primers. Data came from immunoSEQ multiplex PCR; TCRdb stores just in-frame clones and leaves some out. This sample contains roughly 120,000 clones. Sequences were obtained from PBMCs. The receptors stem from a man between 18 and 29 years old in good health and CMV-seronegative.

V gene TRBV18 combines with J gene TRBJ2-7; a possible D gene is TRBD1 (6 bases). Trimming removed 3 bases at V and 3 bases at J, with 12 bases between. The V gene's germline CDR1 is KGHSH and CDR2 LQKENI. The CDR3 is made up of 14 amino acids. The DNA for the CDR3 is TGTGCCAGCTCACCCCAGACAGGTAACTACGAGCAGTACTTC. Translation: CASSPQTGNYEQYF.

The J gene is TRBJ2-1, the V gene TRBV18, with TRBD2 matching over 9 bases. The CDR3 covers 16 residues. After removal of 0 bases from V and 7 bases from J, the junction contained 7 bases not matched to a gene. CDR1 KGHSH and CDR2 LQKENI come from the germline V gene. The CDR3 nucleotides read TGTGCCAGCTCACCACCGAATGCGGGAGGGAGGAATGAGCAGTTCTTC. It codes for CASSPPNAGGRNEQFF.

This chain connects TRBV30 to TRBJ1-5, with a tentative D call TRBD1 (6 bases). Trimming pared 0 bases from V and 11 bases from J, leaving 14 bases between. The CDR3 runs 13 residues. Germline CDR1 is GTSNPN and CDR2 is SVGIG (reference sequence). CDR3: CAWSVQKGGAQHF. DNA for the CDR3: TGTGCCTGGAGTGTACAGAAGGGGGGGGCCCAGCATTTT.

The chain couples TRBV30 to TRBJ1-1; 11 positions match TRBD1. With 5 bases clipped from V and 7 bases from J, the junction kept 9 bases outside the gene matches. There are 14 residues in the CDR3. The germline CDR1 and CDR2 sequences are GTSNPN and SVGIG (reference sequence). The CDR3 reads CAWSRTGGFGEAFF. The CDR3 DNA follows: TGTGCCTGGTCCCGGACAGGGGGCTTTGGTGAAGCTTTCTTT.

The chain combines TRBV5-1 with TRBJ1-4; D is possibly TRBD1 (6 bases). This CDR3 has 15 residues. Germline lookup yields CDR1 SGHRS and CDR2 YFSETQ. The V and J ends lost 2 bases and 8 bases respectively, with 16 bases between them. The CDR3, as DNA: TGCGCCAGCAGCTTAGGGACCGGGGGGCCGGAAAAACTGTTTTTT. Translating it yields CASSLGTGGPEKLFF.

The chain links TRBV10-1 to TRBJ2-3; TRBD1 agrees at 12 bases. The CDR3 runs 14 residues. Unmatched junction bases numbered 7, after V lost 10 bases and J lost 5 bases. CDR1 is WNHNN and CDR2 is SYGVQD in the germline V gene (reference sequence). The CDR3 DNA reads TGCGCCACATCCAGGGACAGGGGGCAAGATACGCAGTATTTT. Amino acid sequence: CATSRDRGQDTQYF.

The V call is TRBV13, the J call TRBJ2-3; 7 bases are a match to TRBD2. Germline V gene sequence: CDR1 PRHDT, CDR2 FYEKMQ (reference sequence). V lost 5 bases and J lost 6; bases outside the gene matches: 8. The CDR3 is 14 residues long. CDR3 residues: CASSPRLAVDTQYF. CDR3 DNA: TGTGCCAGCAGCCCCCGACTAGCTGTCGATACGCAGTATTTT.

The chain carries TRBV25-1 and TRBJ2-2, with D possibly matching TRBD2 (6 bases). With 1 base removed from V and 2 bases from J, the gap between germline ends came to 14 bases. The CDR3 runs to 17 residues. Germline CDR1 reads MGHDK; CDR2 reads SYGVNS. CDR3 residues: CASSESPGGTNTGELFF. CDR3 in DNA: TGTGCCAGCAGTGAATCCCCGGGCGGGACCAACACCGGGGAGCTGTTTTTT.

The rearrangement uses TRBV5-8 and TRBJ1-1, with a tentative D call TRBD1 (6 bases). Germline CDR1 SGHTS, CDR2 YDEGEE. V lost 4 bases, J lost 1 base, and 14 bases lay in between. The CDR3 has 15 residues. The CDR3 DNA is TGTGCCAGCAGCCTCAGGGGACACTCGAACACTGAAGCTTTCTTT. Translation: CASSLRGHSNTEAFF.

J is TRBJ2-2 and V is TRBV9, with 8 bases aligning to TRBD2. CDR1 SGDLS and CDR2 YYNGEE come from the germline V gene. This CDR3 comprises 15 residues. J gave up 9 bases and V 2 bases, and 9 bases lay outside the gene matches. For the CDR3, the DNA is TGTGCCAGCAGCGTGGGTAGCGGGGATCCTAGGGAGCTGTTTTTT. Protein: CASSVGSGDPRELFF.

V usage is TRBV5-1 and J usage is TRBJ2-1, with 12 nucleotides matching TRBD2. The CDR3 extends over 21 amino acids. In germline, CDR1 is SGHRS, CDR2 YFSETQ. Losses at the gene ends were 4 bases for V and 4 bases for J; bases not matched to a gene: 21. CDR3 sequence (DNA): TGCGCCAGCAGCGTGTGGGGGACTAGCGGGCGCCGCTCCAACGTTTACAATGAGCAGTTCTTC. Translated, it gives CASSVWGTSGRRSNVYNEQFF.

The chain recombines TRBV9 with TRBJ2-1; 9 nucleotides align to TRBD2. The V and J ends lost 7 bases and 3 bases, in that order; junction bases with no gene match: 11. CDR1 SGDLS and CDR2 YYNGEE come from the germline V gene. This CDR3 has 16 residues. CDR3 nucleotides: TGTGCCAGCGGGGGCGGGAGGGCCTATGGCTACAATGAGCAGTTCTTC. This translates into CASGGGRAYGYNEQFF.

This chain uses TRBV7-9 with TRBJ2-2; unclear D gene. Germline V gene sequence: CDR1 SEHNR, CDR2 FQNEAQ (reference sequence). This CDR3 has 14 residues. The V gene lost 1 base and the J gene lost 1 base, with 4 bases spanning the gap. CDR3 bases: TGTGCCAGCAGCTTAGGCAGGAACACCGGGGAGCTGTTTTTT. Protein sequence: CASSLGRNTGELFF.

The chain carries TRBV18 and TRBJ2-3; 7 bases fit TRBD2. The V segment lost 1 base and the J segment 5 bases; nucleotides outside the gene matches: 6. Germline-derived CDR1 and CDR2 are KGHSH and LQKENI. This CDR3 spans 15 amino acids. In DNA, the CDR3 is TGTGCCAGCTCACCACGGGAGGGATTCGGAGATACGCAGTATTTT. Translation gives CASSPREGFGDTQYF.

This chain uses TRBV9 with TRBJ2-7; 14 nucleotides agree with TRBD2. Germline values: CDR1 SGDLS, CDR2 YYNGEE. This CDR3 has 16 amino acids. The V segment lost 4 bases and the J segment 3 bases; nucleotides outside the gene matches: 6. In DNA form, the CDR3 reads TGTGCCAGCAGCCGGCGCGGACTAGCGGGAGGCTACGAGCAGTACTTC. This translates into CASSRRGLAGGYEQYF.

The rearrangement links TRBV6-1 to TRBJ2-1; 7 nucleotides agree with TRBD2. The CDR3 runs to 15 residues. Trimming took 1 base from V and 2 from J; bases not matched to a gene: 2. Per the germline V gene, CDR1 is MNHNS and CDR2 is SASEGT. The CDR3 DNA follows: TGTGCCAGCAGTGAAGGCGGGAGCCCCTACAATGAGCAGTTCTTC. It specifies CASSEGGSPYNEQFF.

V is TRBV10-3 and J is TRBJ1-3; no definite D call. Trimming stripped 10 bases from V and 3 bases from J, with 7 bases between. This CDR3 comprises 11 residues. The V gene's germline CDR1 is ENHRY and CDR2 SYGVKD. CDR3 protein: CATTVGNTIYF. For the CDR3, the DNA is TGTGCCACCACAGTTGGAAACACCATATATTTT.

The chain is built from TRBV11-2 and TRBJ2-1; TRBD2 aligns across 9 bases. Germline CDR1 SGHAT, CDR2 FQNNGV. Trimming took 6 bases from V and 7 from J; bases not matched to a gene: 10. The CDR3 spans 15 residues. The DNA for the CDR3 is TGTGCCAGCAGACCTATAGCGGGAGTTGGGAATGAGCAGTTCTTC. Amino acids: CASRPIAGVGNEQFF.

The chain uses TRBV4-2 and TRBJ1-1; D possibly corresponds to TRBD1 (5 bases). Trimming shortened V by 4 bases and J by 10 bases, and 31 bases separated the two germline ends. The CDR3 extends over 18 amino acids. Germline V gene sequence: CDR1 LGHNA, CDR2 YNFKEQ. CDR3 in DNA: TGTGCCAGCAGCCGTTTATCGGGCGGGGACCGGCGGGGTTCTTCAGCTTTCTTT. Residues: CASSRLSGGDRRGSSAFF.